Listed below are T cell receptor beta chains from one sample, sequenced in a study of blood T cell repertoires in COVID-19. Sequencing used immunoSEQ multiplex PCR; TCRdb keeps in-frame clones, though not all of them. The repertoire holds 130,000 to 150,000 clones, with 75% to 85% as singletons. Sequencing input: peripheral blood. Source of these receptors: a woman aged 45-65 years with acute or convalescent COVID-19. Each CDR3 is given with its conserved first and last residue. Each record gives: V gene, D gene, J gene, CDR3 length, clone size, CDR3 DNA, CDR3 protein. A D gene is named only where the DNA matches it firmly. A row's size may be missing; if present it is once, few, many or a size class.

TRBV10-3	TRBD1	TRBJ1-1	16	.	TGTGCCACCCAGCCGGGACAGGGGGCACCTAACACTGAAGCTTTCTTT	CATQPGQGAPNTEAFF
TRBV28	.	TRBJ2-7	14	.	TGTGCCAGCATCACGGGGCAGGGGCTTGACGAGCAGTACTTC	CASITGQGLDEQYF
TRBV3-1/TRBV3-2	.	TRBJ2-3	14	.	TGTGCCAGCAGCCAAGATTCCCGGGCAGATACGCAGTATTTT	CASSQDSRADTQYF
TRBV18	TRBD1	TRBJ2-7	13	.	TGTGCCAGCTCACTACAGGGGGGCTACGAGCAGTACTTC	CASSLQGGYEQYF
TRBV6-6	.	TRBJ1-5	12	few	TGTGCCAGCAGCATGGACACACAGCCCCAGCATTTT	CASSMDTQPQHF
TRBV5-6	TRBD1	TRBJ1-2	18	.	TGTGCCAGCAGCTTGGTGGGACAGAAGATAACTGTCGGCGATGGCTACACCTTC	CASSLVGQKITVGDGYTF
TRBV6-5	TRBD1	TRBJ1-2	14	few	TGTGCCAACGGAGGGGGACAGGGGTTCTATGGCTACACCTTC	CANGGGQGFYGYTF
TRBV19	.	TRBJ1-6	15	.	TGTGCCAGTAATGAGGCCCGACCCTATAATTCACCCCTCCACTTT	CASNEARPYNSPLHF
TRBV11-3	TRBD2	TRBJ2-1	16	.	TGTGCCAGCAGTTCCGGACTAGCGGGGGGGAACAATGAGCAGTTCTTC	CASSSGLAGGNNEQFF
TRBV6-5	.	TRBJ2-5	13	.	TGTGCCAGCAAAGACAGTCTAGAGGAGACCCAGTACTTC	CASKDSLEETQYF
TRBV27	.	TRBJ1-2	15	few	TGTGCCAGCAGTCCATACAGAGAGACTAACTATGGCTACACCTTC	CASSPYRETNYGYTF
TRBV4-2	TRBD2	TRBJ2-1	19	.	TGTGCCAGCAGCCCGGGACTAGCGGGGGACCCCGCCTCGTCCAATGAGCAGTTCTTC	CASSPGLAGDPASSNEQFF
TRBV2	TRBD2	TRBJ2-4	15	.	TGTGCCAGCATCCCGACTAGCGGGGGGGGAAACATTCAGTACTTC	CASIPTSGGGNIQYF
TRBV28	.	TRBJ2-6	16	.	TGTGCCAGCAGTCCTTCAGCGGAGACTGGGGCCAACGTCCTGACTTTC	CASSPSAETGANVLTF
TRBV24-1	.	TRBJ2-1	15	.	TGTGCCACCAGTGATGGTGGTCAGTTTGACAATGAGCAGTTCTTC	CATSDGGQFDNEQFF
TRBV28	TRBD1	TRBJ1-2	15	.	TGTGCCAGCACCATTGGACAGGGGGATGTCTATGGCTACACCTTC	CASTIGQGDVYGYTF
TRBV19	.	TRBJ1-2	10	few	TGTGCCAGTAGCGGGGAAGGCTACACCTTC	CASSGEGYTF
TRBV28	TRBD1	TRBJ1-2	15	.	TGTGCCAGCAGGGACAGGGGAATGGCTAACTATGGCTACACCTTC	CASRDRGMANYGYTF
TRBV9	.	TRBJ1-3	15	.	TGTGCCAGCAGCCCCAGGGTCCTCTCTGGAAACACCATATATTTT	CASSPRVLSGNTIYF
TRBV19	.	TRBJ1-1	13	.	TGTGCCAGTAGTTACGGACAGAACACTGAAGCTTTCTTT	CASSYGQNTEAFF
TRBV3-1/TRBV3-2	TRBD1	TRBJ1-2	14	.	TGTGCCAGCAGCCACCCAGGGACAGACTATGGCTACACCTTC	CASSHPGTDYGYTF
TRBV2	TRBD1	TRBJ1-1	14	.	TGTGCCAGCAGGGCCGGGACAGGGAACACTGAAGCTTTCTTT	CASRAGTGNTEAFF
TRBV12-5	.	TRBJ2-1	13	.	TGTGCTAGTGCCCTGACAGAATACAATGAGCAGTTCTTC	CASALTEYNEQFF
TRBV29-1	.	TRBJ1-1	15	.	TGCAGCGTTGGGGAGGGAACAGGGCTTTTTCCTGAAGCTTTCTTT	CSVGEGTGLFPEAFF
TRBV5-4	.	TRBJ1-4	14	.	TGTGCCAGCAGCTCCCGGACAGAGAGTGAAAAACTGTTTTTT	CASSSRTESEKLFF
TRBV6-4	.	TRBJ1-2	14	once	TGTGCCAGCAGTTCCTCCCTGTTTTCAGGTGGCTACACCTTC	CASSSSLFSGGYTF
TRBV18	.	TRBJ1-1	15	.	TGTGCCAGCTCACCACCGACGGGGGGGACTCCTGAAGCTTTCTTT	CASSPPTGGTPEAFF
TRBV12-3/TRBV12-4	.	TRBJ1-5	12	.	TGTGCCAGCAGTTTCGGGTATCAGCCCCAGCATTTT	CASSFGYQPQHF
TRBV5-1	.	TRBJ2-3	13	.	TGCGCCAGCAGCGGTGGACAGAACAATCCCCCCTCATTT	CASSGGQNNPPSF
TRBV6-1	.	TRBJ1-5	14	.	TGTGCCAGCAGTGAAGGTAATAGCAATCAGCCCCAGCATTTT	CASSEGNSNQPQHF
TRBV4-2	.	TRBJ2-4	16	.	TGTGCCAGCAGCCAAGACGTTCGAGGGAGCAAAAACATTCAGTACTTC	CASSQDVRGSKNIQYF
TRBV9	.	TRBJ1-3	16	once	TGTGCCAGCAGCGTAGATCGGACAGAGGGGAGAAACACCATATATTTT	CASSVDRTEGRNTIYF
TRBV5-5	.	TRBJ1-2	13	.	TGTGCCAGCAGCTTGGACGGTGACTATGGCTACACCTTC	CASSLDGDYGYTF
TRBV7-7	.	TRBJ1-5	14	.	TGTGCCAGCAGCCAAATGAGCGGGGGTCAGCCCCAGCATTTT	CASSQMSGGQPQHF
TRBV9	.	TRBJ2-3	12	.	TGTGCCAGCAGCGTCAACACAGATACGCAGTATTTT	CASSVNTDTQYF
TRBV7-9	.	TRBJ2-5	16	.	TGTGCCAGCAGCCCTAGAACAGGGTCAAGCCAAGAGACCCAGTACTTC	CASSPRTGSSQETQYF
TRBV11-2	.	TRBJ1-6	13	.	TGTGCCAGCAGCTTAGAATCGGGGTCACCCCTCCACTTT	CASSLESGSPLHF
TRBV6-5	.	TRBJ1-1	15	.	TGTGCCAGCAGTTACTCGTCAGGGTTGAACACTGAAGCTTTCTTT	CASSYSSGLNTEAFF
TRBV9	.	TRBJ2-1	16	.	TGTGCCAGCAGTCGGAGGGCGGCGGCCGAGTACAATGAGCAGTTCTTC	CASSRRAAAEYNEQFF
TRBV3-1/TRBV3-2	.	TRBJ2-1	14	.	TGTGCCAGCAGCCACACTAACCAGGGGAATGAGCAGTTCTTC	CASSHTNQGNEQFF
TRBV2	TRBD1	TRBJ2-1	14	.	TGTGCCAGCAGTGAGGGACAGGGCGGCAATGAGCAGTTCTTC	CASSEGQGGNEQFF
TRBV19	.	TRBJ1-5	20	.	TGTGCCAGTAGTATAAGGGGGGGAAATTTCAGGTTCAATAGCAATCAGCCCCAGCATTTT	CASSIRGGNFRFNSNQPQHF